This T cell receptor beta chain was sequenced during a study of blood T cell repertoires in COVID-19. Study overall: The samples span acute and convalescent COVID-19 from the United States, Italy and Spain.

The Seattle patients, enrolled during active infection, were followed longitudinally. Germline-derived CDR1 and CDR2 are MNHEY and SVGAGI. This CDR3 has 14 residues. V lost 8 bases, J lost 5 bases, and 9 bases stayed unmatched. In the authors' workflow: For nucleated cells, counts were estimated from reference gene primer amplification. The data were produced by immunoSEQ multiplex PCR, yet TCRdb's version contains in-frame clones alone and is incomplete. That table is the source of V, J and clone size, and D and trimming were worked out from the DNA. The sample lists over 200,000 clones; around 80% were seen once.

This TCR was sampled from a woman of 80 years or more with COVID-19, enrolled during active disease. This chain joins TRBV6-5 and TRBJ2-7; the match to TRBD1 covers 10 bases. Specimen: peripheral blood. In DNA form, the CDR3 reads TGTGCCAGCCTCAACAGGGACAGGGGTGACGAGCAGTACTTC. This encodes CASLNRDRGDEQYF.